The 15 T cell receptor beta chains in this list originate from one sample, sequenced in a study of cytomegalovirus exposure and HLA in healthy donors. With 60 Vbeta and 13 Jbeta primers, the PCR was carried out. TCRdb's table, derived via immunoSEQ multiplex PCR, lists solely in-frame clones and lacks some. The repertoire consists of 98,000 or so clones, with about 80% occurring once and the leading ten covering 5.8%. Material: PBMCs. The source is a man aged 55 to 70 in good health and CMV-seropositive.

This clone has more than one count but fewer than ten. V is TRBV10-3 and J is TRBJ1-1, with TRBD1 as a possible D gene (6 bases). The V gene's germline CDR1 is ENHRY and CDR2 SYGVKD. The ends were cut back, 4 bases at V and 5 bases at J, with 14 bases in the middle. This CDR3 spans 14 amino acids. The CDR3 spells CAISAQGYETEAFF. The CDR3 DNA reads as TGTGCCATCAGTGCACAGGGATATGAGACTGAAGCTTTCTTT.

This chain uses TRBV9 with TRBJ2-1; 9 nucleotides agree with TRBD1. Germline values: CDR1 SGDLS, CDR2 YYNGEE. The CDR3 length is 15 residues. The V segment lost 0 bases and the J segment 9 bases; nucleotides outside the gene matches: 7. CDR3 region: CASSVGEGQGSEQFF. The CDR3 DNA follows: TGTGCCAGCAGCGTAGGGGAGGGACAGGGCAGTGAGCAGTTCTTC. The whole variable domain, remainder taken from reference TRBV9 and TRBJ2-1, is DSGVTQTPKHLITATGQRVTLRCSPRSGDLSVYWYQQSLDQGLQFLIQYYNGEERAKGNILERFSAQQFPDLHSELNLSSLELGDSALYFCASSVGEGQGSEQFFGPGTRLTVL.

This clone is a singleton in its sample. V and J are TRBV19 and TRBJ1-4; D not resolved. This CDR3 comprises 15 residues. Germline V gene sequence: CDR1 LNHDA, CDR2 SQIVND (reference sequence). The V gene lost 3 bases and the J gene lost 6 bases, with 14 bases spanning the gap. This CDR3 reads CASSINRLGYEKLFF. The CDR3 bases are TGTGCCAGTAGTATTAATAGGCTAGGATATGAAAAACTGTTTTTT.

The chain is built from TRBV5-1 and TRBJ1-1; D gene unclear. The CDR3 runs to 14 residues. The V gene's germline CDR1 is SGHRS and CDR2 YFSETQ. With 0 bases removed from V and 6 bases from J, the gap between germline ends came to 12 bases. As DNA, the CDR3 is TGCGCCAGCAGCTTGGCTGTAACAGCTCCTGAAGCTTTCTTT. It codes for CASSLAVTAPEAFF.

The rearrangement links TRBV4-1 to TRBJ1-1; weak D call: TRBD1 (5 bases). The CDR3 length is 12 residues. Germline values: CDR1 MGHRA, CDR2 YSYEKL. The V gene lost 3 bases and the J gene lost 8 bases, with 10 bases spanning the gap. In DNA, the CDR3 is TGCGCCAGCAGCCACCACAGGTCGGAAGCTTTCTTT. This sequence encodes CASSHHRSEAFF.

DNA for the CDR3: TGTGCCAGTAGTGGCGGACAGCCTACTAATGAAAAACTGTTTTTT. Translation gives CASSGGQPTNEKLFF. The chain is built from TRBV19 and TRBJ1-4, with D perhaps TRBD1 (6 bases). CDR3 length: 15 residues. Germline values: CDR1 LNHDA, CDR2 SQIVND (reference sequence). V was cut by 5 bases and J by 2 bases, with 12 bases left in between. The full variable domain, rest sourced from reference TRBV19 and TRBJ1-4, is DGGITQSPKYLFRKEGQNVTLSCEQNLNHDAMYWYRQDPGQGLRLIYYSQIVNDFQKGDIAEGYSVSREKKESFPLTVTSAQKNPTAFYLCASSGGQPTNEKLFFGSGTQLSVL.

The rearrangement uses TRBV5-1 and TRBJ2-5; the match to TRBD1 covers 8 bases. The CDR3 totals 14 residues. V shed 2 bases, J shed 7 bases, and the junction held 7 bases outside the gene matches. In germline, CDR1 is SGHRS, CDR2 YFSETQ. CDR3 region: CASSLDRGPGTQYF. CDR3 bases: TGCGCCAGCAGCTTAGACAGGGGACCGGGGACCCAGTACTTC.

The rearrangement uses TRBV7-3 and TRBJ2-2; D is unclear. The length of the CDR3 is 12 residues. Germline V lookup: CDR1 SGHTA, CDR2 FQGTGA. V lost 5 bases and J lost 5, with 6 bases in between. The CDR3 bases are TGTGCCAGCAGCCCCCAGACCGGGGAGCTGTTTTTT. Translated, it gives CASSPQTGELFF.

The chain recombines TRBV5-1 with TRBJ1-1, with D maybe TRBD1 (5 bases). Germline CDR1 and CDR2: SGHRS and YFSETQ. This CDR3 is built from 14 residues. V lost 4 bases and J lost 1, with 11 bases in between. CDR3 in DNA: TGCGCCAGCAGCCGACAGTTAGCGAACACTGAAGCTTTCTTT. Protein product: CASSRQLANTEAFF.

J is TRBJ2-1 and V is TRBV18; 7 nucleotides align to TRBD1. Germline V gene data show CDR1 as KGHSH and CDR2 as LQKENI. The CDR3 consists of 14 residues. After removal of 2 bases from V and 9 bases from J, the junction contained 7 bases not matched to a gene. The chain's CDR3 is CASSPAATGVEQFF. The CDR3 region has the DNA TGTGCCAGCTCACCAGCGGCCACAGGGGTTGAGCAGTTCTTC.

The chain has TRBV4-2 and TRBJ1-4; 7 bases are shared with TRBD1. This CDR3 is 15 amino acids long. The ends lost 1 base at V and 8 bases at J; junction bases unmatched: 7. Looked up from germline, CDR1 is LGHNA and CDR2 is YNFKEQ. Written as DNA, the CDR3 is TGTGCCAGCAGCCAAGGGCACAGGGGCTTAGAAAAACTGTTTTTT. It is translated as CASSQGHRGLEKLFF.

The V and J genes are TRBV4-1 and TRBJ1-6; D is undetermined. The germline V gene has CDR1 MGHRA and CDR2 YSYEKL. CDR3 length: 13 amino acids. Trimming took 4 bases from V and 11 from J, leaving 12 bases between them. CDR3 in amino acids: CASSREQFPPLHF. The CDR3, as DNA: TGCGCCAGCAGCCGAGAACAATTTCCACCCCTCCACTTT.

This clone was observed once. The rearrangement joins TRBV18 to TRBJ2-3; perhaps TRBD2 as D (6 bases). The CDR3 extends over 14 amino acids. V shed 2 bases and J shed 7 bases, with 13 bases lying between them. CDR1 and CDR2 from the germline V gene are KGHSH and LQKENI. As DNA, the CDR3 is TGTGCCAGCTCACCAGGTGCGGCGGGGTATACGCAGTATTTT. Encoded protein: CASSPGAAGYTQYF. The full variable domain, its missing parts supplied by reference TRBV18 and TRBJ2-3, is NAGVMQNPRHLVRRRGQEARLRCSPMKGHSHVYWYRQLPEEGLKFMVYLQKENIIDESGMPKERFSAEFPKEGPSILRIQQVVRGDSAAYFCASSPGAAGYTQYFGPGTRLTVL.

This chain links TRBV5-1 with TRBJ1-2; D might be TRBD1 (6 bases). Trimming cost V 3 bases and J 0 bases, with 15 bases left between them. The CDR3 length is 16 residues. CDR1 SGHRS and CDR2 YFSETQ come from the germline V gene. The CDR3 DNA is TGCGCCAGCAGCTCCGGGACACAGGTCACTAACTATGGCTACACCTTC. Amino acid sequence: CASSSGTQVTNYGYTF.

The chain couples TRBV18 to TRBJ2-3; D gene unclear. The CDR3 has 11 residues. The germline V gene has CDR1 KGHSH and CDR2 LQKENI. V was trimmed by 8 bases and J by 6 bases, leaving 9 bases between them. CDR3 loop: CASRRVDTQYF. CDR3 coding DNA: TGTGCCAGCCGTCGGGTGGATACGCAGTATTTT.